These T cell receptor beta chains were read from a single sample in a study of T-cell reconstitution after alpha-beta-depleted transplantation in children. TCRdb passed the PCR reads through MiXCR, listing each CDR3 protein once. The table has 97,000 or so distinct CDR3 sequences, approximately 6% seen once. The sequences come from PBMCs, mostly from graft donor cells, collected 60 days after TCRalphabeta/CD19-depleted stem cell transplant. These TCRs come from a female patient between 2 and 15 years old who had a stem cell transplant for Fanconi anemia, so the T cells may come from the graft donor. The CDR3 runs from the conserved cysteine through the conserved F or W. D genes are given only for firm matches. Size is omitted from some rows. Given values are once, few, many or a class for expanded clones.

v_call: TRBV20-1
j_call: TRBJ2-5
d_call: TRBD1
clone_size: many
cdr3_aa: CSASQGQRQETQYF
cdr3_nt: TGCAGTGCTAGCCAGGGACAGCGCCAAGAGACCCAGTACTTC

v_call: TRBV20-1
j_call: TRBJ1-2
d_call: TRBD1
clone_size: many
cdr3_aa: CSAPTGGSGYTF
cdr3_nt: TGCAGTGCCCCGACAGGGGGCTCTGGCTACACCTTC

v_call: TRBV2
j_call: TRBJ2-7
d_call: NA
clone_size: NA
cdr3_aa: CASRLRDTYEQYF
cdr3_nt: TGTGCCAGCAGGCTTCGGGACACATACGAGCAGTACTTC

v_call: TRBV3-1
j_call: TRBJ2-1
d_call: NA
clone_size: many
cdr3_aa: CASSQDAGSNEQFF
cdr3_nt: TGTGCCAGCAGCCAAGATGCAGGTTCCAATGAGCAGTTCTTC

v_call: TRBV27
j_call: TRBJ2-5
d_call: NA
clone_size: NA
cdr3_aa: CASSPRLRETQYF
cdr3_nt: TGTGCCAGCAGTCCCAGATTACGTGAGACCCAGTACTTC

v_call: TRBV3-1
j_call: TRBJ2-3
d_call: NA
clone_size: many
cdr3_aa: CASSPWGFVTDTQYF
cdr3_nt: TGTGCCAGCAGCCCCTGGGGCTTTGTCACAGATACGCAGTATTTT

v_call: TRBV10-3
j_call: TRBJ2-7
d_call: NA
clone_size: few
cdr3_aa: CAIGGSGRNPYEQYF
cdr3_nt: TGTGCCATCGGGGGATCGGGACGAAATCCCTACGAGCAGTACTTC

v_call: TRBV27
j_call: TRBJ2-1
d_call: NA
clone_size: few
cdr3_aa: CASSLSVGVPYNEQFF
cdr3_nt: TGTGCCAGCAGTTTATCGGTGGGAGTACCCTACAATGAGCAGTTCTTC

v_call: TRBV2
j_call: TRBJ2-1
d_call: NA
clone_size: many
cdr3_aa: CASSEAPVGEQFF
cdr3_nt: TGTGCCAGCAGTGAAGCCCCAGTGGGTGAGCAGTTCTTC

v_call: TRBV7-2
j_call: TRBJ2-1
d_call: NA
clone_size: many
cdr3_aa: CASSTLGEQFF
cdr3_nt: TGTGCCAGCAGCACCTTGGGTGAGCAGTTCTTC

v_call: TRBV7-2
j_call: TRBJ2-5
d_call: TRBD1
clone_size: few
cdr3_aa: CASSIQGARETQYF
cdr3_nt: TGTGCCAGCAGCATACAGGGGGCGCGGGAGACCCAGTACTTC

v_call: TRBV4-1
j_call: TRBJ2-7
d_call: NA
clone_size: many
cdr3_aa: CASSQDSRGTGYTYEQYF
cdr3_nt: TGCGCCAGCAGCCAAGATTCCAGGGGAACCGGGTATACCTACGAGCAGTACTTC

v_call: TRBV3-1
j_call: TRBJ2-5
d_call: NA
clone_size: many
cdr3_aa: CASSQASETQYF
cdr3_nt: TGTGCCAGCAGCCAAGCTTCGGAGACCCAGTACTTC

v_call: TRBV5-8
j_call: TRBJ2-6
d_call: NA
clone_size: many
cdr3_aa: CASSLVTGLPFSGANVLTF
cdr3_nt: TGTGCCAGCAGCTTAGTCACAGGGCTTCCTTTCTCTGGGGCCAACGTCCTGACTTTC

v_call: TRBV5-1
j_call: TRBJ2-1
d_call: TRBD2
clone_size: many
cdr3_aa: CASSSTSGYYNEQFF
cdr3_nt: TGCGCCAGCAGTTCCACTAGCGGGTATTACAATGAGCAGTTCTTC

v_call: TRBV7-2
j_call: TRBJ2-5
d_call: NA
clone_size: many
cdr3_aa: CASSLESAKLETQYF
cdr3_nt: TGTGCCAGCAGCCTGGAGTCCGCGAAGTTAGAGACCCAGTACTTC

v_call: TRBV20-1
j_call: TRBJ2-1
d_call: NA
clone_size: NA
cdr3_aa: CSARGTLDNEQFF
cdr3_nt: TGCAGTGCTAGGGGGACACTCGACAATGAGCAGTTCTTC

v_call: TRBV12-3/TRBV12-4
j_call: TRBJ2-7
d_call: TRBD1
clone_size: many
cdr3_aa: CASRRDRVPRHEQYF
cdr3_nt: TGTGCCAGCAGACGCGACAGGGTCCCGCGCCACGAGCAGTACTTC

v_call: TRBV7-2
j_call: TRBJ2-2
d_call: TRBD2
clone_size: NA
cdr3_aa: CASSTGLAGGLTGELFF
cdr3_nt: TGTGCCAGCAGCACGGGACTAGCGGGGGGGCTCACCGGGGAGCTGTTTTTT

v_call: TRBV24-1
j_call: TRBJ2-2
d_call: TRBD1
clone_size: many
cdr3_aa: CATRQTGTGNTGELFF
cdr3_nt: TGTGCCACCCGTCAGACCGGGACAGGGAACACCGGGGAGCTGTTTTTT

v_call: TRBV18
j_call: TRBJ2-7
d_call: NA
clone_size: many
cdr3_aa: CASSSGLAYEQYF
cdr3_nt: TGTGCCAGCTCATCAGGGCTAGCCTACGAGCAGTACTTC

v_call: TRBV28
j_call: TRBJ2-3
d_call: TRBD1
clone_size: many
cdr3_aa: CASSFADRASDTQYF
cdr3_nt: TGTGCCAGCAGTTTTGCCGACAGGGCATCCGATACGCAGTATTTT

v_call: TRBV9
j_call: TRBJ1-2
d_call: NA
clone_size: many
cdr3_aa: CASSVVGGVGTF
cdr3_nt: TGTGCCAGCAGCGTAGTCGGAGGCGTAGGCACCTTC

v_call: TRBV28
j_call: TRBJ2-7
d_call: NA
clone_size: many
cdr3_aa: CASSLLSPGTYEQYF
cdr3_nt: TGTGCCAGCAGTTTATTGTCCCCGGGGACCTACGAGCAGTACTTC

v_call: TRBV29-1
j_call: TRBJ2-1
d_call: TRBD1
clone_size: NA
cdr3_aa: CSVEQGAELNEQFF
cdr3_nt: TGCAGCGTTGAACAGGGGGCGGAATTGAATGAGCAGTTCTTC

v_call: TRBV5-1
j_call: TRBJ1-5
d_call: NA
clone_size: few
cdr3_aa: CASSPDSSNQPQHF
cdr3_nt: TGCGCCAGCAGTCCAGACTCAAGCAATCAGCCCCAGCATTTT